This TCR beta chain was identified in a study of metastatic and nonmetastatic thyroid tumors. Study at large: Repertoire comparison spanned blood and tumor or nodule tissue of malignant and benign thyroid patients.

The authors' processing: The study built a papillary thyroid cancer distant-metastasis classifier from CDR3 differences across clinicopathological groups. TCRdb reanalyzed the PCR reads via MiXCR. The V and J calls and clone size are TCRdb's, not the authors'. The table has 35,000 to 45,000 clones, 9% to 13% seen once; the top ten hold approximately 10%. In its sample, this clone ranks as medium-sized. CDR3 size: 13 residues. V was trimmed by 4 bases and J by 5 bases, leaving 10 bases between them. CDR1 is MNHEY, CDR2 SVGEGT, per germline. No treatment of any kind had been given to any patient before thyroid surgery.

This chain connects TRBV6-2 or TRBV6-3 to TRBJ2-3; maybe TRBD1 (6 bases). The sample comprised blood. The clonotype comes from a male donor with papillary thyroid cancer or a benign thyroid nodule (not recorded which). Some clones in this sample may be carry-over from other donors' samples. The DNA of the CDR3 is TGTGCCAGCAGTTTCCCAGGGGAAGATACGCAGTATTTT. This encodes CASSFPGEDTQYF.